This TCR beta chain appears in the sequencing data of a study of regulatory T cells in long-lasting Graves disease. Overall study findings and caveats: Persistent disease exhibited a predilection for TRBV28, TRBJ1-2 and TRBJ2-5. TCR diversity was lower in persistent Graves' patients (versus newly diagnosed ones).

Germline loops: CDR1 SGHAT, CDR2 FQNNGV. Trimming took 3 bases from V and 6 from J, leaving 18 bases between them. The CDR3 has 15 amino acids. This sample's time point: persistent/refractory GD, antithyroid drugs over 5 years with positive TRAb. From RNA extracted from PBMCs, the TCR library was made. Investigators report Graves' disease was diagnosed under American Thyroid Association guidelines. Note on this clonotype: Its antigen is unknown.

Both iRepertoire HTBI primers and Arm-PCR of CDR3 regions were used to build the TCR beta libraries. Via MiXCR, TCRdb re-called the multiplex PCR reads, giving one row per CDR3 protein. The table has a few hundred thousand distinct CDR3 sequences, 20% to 25% seen once. This sample comprised peripheral blood mononuclear cells (PBMCs), obtained when the disease was refractory, from a patient treated with antithyroid drugs. The receptor's source is a middle-aged woman with Graves disease. The gene calls are TRBV11-2 and TRBJ2-7, with D possibly being TRBD1 (6 bases). The CDR3 here is CASSFSPWGQREQYF. The CDR3 nucleotides are TGTGCCAGCAGCTTCTCACCTTGGGGACAACGCGAGCAGTACTTC.